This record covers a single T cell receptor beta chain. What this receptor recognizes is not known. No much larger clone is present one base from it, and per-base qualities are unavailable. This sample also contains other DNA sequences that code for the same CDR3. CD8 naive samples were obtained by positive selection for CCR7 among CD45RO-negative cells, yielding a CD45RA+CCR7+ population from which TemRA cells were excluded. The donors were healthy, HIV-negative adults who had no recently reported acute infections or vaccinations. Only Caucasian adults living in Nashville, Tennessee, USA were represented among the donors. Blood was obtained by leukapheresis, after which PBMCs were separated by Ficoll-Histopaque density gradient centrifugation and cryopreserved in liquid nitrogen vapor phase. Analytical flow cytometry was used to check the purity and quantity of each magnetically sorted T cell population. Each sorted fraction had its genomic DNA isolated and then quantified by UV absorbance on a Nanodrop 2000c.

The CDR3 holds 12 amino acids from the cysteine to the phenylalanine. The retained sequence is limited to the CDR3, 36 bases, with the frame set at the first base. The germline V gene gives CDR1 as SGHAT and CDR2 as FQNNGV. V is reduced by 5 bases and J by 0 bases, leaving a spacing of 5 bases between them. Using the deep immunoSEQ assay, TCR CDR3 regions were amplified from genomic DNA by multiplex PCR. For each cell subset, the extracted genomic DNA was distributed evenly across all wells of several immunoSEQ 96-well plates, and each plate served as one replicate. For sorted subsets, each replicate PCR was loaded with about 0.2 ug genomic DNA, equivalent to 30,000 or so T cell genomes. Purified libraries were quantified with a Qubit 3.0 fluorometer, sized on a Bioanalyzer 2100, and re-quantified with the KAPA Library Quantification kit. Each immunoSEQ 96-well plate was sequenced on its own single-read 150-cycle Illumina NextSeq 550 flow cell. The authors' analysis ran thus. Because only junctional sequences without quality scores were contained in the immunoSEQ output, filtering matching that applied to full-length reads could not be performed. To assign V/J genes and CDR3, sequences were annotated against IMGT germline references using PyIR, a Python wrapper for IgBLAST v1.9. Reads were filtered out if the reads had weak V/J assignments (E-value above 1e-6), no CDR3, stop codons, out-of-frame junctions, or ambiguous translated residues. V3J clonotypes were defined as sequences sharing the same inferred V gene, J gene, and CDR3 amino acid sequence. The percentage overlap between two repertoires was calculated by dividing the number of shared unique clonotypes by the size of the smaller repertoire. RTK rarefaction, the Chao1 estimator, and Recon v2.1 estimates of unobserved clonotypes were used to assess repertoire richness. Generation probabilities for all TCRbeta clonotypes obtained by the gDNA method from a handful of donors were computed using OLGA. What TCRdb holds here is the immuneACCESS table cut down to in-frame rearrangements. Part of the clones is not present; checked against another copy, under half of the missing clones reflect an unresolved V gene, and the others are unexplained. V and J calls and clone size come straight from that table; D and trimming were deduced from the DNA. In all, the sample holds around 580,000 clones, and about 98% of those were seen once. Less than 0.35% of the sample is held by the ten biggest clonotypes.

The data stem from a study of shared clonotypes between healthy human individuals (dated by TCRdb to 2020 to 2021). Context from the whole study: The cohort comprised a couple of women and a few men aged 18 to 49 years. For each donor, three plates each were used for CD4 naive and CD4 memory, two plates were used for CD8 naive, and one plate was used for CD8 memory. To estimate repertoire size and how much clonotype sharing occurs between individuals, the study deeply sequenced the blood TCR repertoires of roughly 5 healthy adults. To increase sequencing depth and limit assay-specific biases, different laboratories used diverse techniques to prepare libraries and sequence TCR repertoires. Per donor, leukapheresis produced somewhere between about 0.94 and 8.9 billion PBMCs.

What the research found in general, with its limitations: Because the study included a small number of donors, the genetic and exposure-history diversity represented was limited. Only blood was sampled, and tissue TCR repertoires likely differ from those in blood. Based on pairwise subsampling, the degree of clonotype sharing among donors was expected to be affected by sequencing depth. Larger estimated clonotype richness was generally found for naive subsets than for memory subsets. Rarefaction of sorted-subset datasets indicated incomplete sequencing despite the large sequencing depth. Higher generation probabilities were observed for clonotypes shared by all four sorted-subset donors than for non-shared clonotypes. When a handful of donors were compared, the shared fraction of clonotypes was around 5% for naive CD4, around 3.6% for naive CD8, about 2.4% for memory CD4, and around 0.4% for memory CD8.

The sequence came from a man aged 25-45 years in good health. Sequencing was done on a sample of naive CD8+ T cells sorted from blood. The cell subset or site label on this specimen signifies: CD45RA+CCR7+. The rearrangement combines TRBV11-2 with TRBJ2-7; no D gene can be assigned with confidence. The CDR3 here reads CASSLGSYEQYF. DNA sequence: TGTGCCAGCAGCCTAGGCTCCTACGAGCAGTACTTC.